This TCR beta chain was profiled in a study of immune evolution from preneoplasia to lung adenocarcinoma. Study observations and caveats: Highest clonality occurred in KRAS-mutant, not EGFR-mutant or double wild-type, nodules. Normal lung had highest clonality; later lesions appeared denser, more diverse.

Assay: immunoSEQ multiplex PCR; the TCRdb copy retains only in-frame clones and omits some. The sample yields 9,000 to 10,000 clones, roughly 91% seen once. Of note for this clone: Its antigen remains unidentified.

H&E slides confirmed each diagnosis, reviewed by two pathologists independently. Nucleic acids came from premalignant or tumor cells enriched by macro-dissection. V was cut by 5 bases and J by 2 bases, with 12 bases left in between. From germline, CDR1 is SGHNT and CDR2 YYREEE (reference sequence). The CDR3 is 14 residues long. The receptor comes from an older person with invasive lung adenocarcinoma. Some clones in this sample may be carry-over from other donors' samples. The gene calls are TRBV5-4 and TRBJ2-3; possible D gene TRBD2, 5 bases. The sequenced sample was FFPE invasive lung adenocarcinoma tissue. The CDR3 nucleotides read TGTGCCAGCAGGGGTGGAGGCTTCACAGATACGCAGTATTTT. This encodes CASRGGGFTDTQYF.